These 24 T cell receptor beta chains share one sample of origin, sequenced in a study of T cells in Graves' hyperthyroidism and ophthalmopathy. Researchers amplified the TCR beta CDR3 regions from RNA transcripts. Primed by the HTBI set, a first-round RT-PCR was run on the TCR CDR3. TCRdb re-called the multiplex PCR reads with MiXCR, one entry per CDR3 protein. Here the sample spans roughly 640,000 distinct CDR3 sequences, more than 15% being singletons. The source material was blood. These receptors originate from a woman between 40 and 55 years old with Graves' ophthalmopathy.

This clonotype has just a few counts. The rearrangement joins TRBV20-1 to TRBJ1-5; 9 bases map to TRBD1. The CDR3 is made up of 18 amino acids. Germline V gives CDR1 DFQATT, CDR2 SNEGSKA (reference sequence). V trimming: 5 bases; J trimming: 0 bases; junction bases outside the gene matches: 14. The CDR3 here is CSAPGTGSGAYSNQPQHF. CDR3 DNA: TGCAGTGCTCCCGGGACAGGGAGTGGGGCATATAGCAATCAGCCCCAGCATTTT.

The sample holds a few counts of this clonotype. The chain couples TRBV7-3 to TRBJ2-1; D is unresolved. Germline V gene lookup returns CDR1 SGHTA and CDR2 FQGTGA. V lost 1 base to trimming and J lost 5 bases, with 9 bases between them. The CDR3 sequence is 14 residues long. This chain's CDR3 is CASSLSAWDNEQFF. The CDR3, as DNA: TGTGCCAGCAGCTTAAGTGCGTGGGACAATGAGCAGTTCTTC.

The table lists this clonotype with many counts. The chain joins TRBV7-2 to TRBJ2-5; 7 positions agree with TRBD2. The CDR3 consists of 16 residues. CDR1 is SGHTA and CDR2 is FQGNSA in the germline V gene. The junction had 6 bases not matched to a gene; V was cut back by 1 base and J by 1 base. CDR3 sequence (DNA): TGTGCCAGCAGCTTAGATCCAGCGGGGCGCCAAGAGACCCAGTACTTC. It encodes CASSLDPAGRQETQYF.

This clonotype occurred many times. The gene calls are TRBV2 and TRBJ2-3, with D tentatively TRBD1 (6 bases). Looked up from germline, CDR1 is SNHLY and CDR2 is FYNNEI. This CDR3 region has 15 residues. The V and J ends lost 6 bases and 3 bases respectively, with 16 bases between them. The CDR3 coding sequence is TGTGCCAGCAGCGAAACTGGGGGCGGGACAGATACGCAGTATTTT. This sequence encodes CASSETGGGTDTQYF. Full variable domain (outside the CDR3, taken from reference TRBV2 and TRBJ2-3): EPEVTQTPSHQVTQMGQEVILRCVPISNHLYFYWYRQILGQKVEFLVSFYNNEISEKSEIFDDQFSVERPDGSNFTLKIRSTKLEDSAMYFCASSETGGGTDTQYFGPGTRLTVL.

In the case of this clonotype: A clone one base away is much larger, so this may be a read error. The chain combines TRBV6-1 with TRBJ1-2; D gene ambiguous. V gave up 5 bases and J gave up 12 bases, with 16 bases separating them. CDR1 and CDR2 (germline): MNHNS, SASEGT. This CDR3 comprises 12 residues. CDR3 nucleotide sequence: TGTGCCAGCAGTACCCGACTGCGAGGCCACACCTTC. Translated, it gives CASSTRLRGHTF.

This clonotype showed up just a few times. The V gene is TRBV5-1, the J gene TRBJ1-1; 9 bases map to TRBD1. Germline CDR1 is SGHRS and CDR2 is YFSETQ. V gave up 0 bases and J gave up 3 bases; unmatched junction bases: 6. The CDR3 is 16 residues long. CDR3 DNA: TGCGCCAGCAGCTTGGCTGGACAGGGGTGGGACACTGAAGCTTTCTTT. It specifies CASSLAGQGWDTEAFF.

This clonotype was seen once. This chain uses TRBV3-1 with TRBJ2-2, with 9 bases matching TRBD2. Germline CDR1 is LGHDT and CDR2 is YNNKEL (reference sequence). CDR3 length: 15 amino acids. With 4 bases clipped from V and 4 bases from J, the junction kept 4 bases outside the gene matches. The CDR3 reads CASSRAGGPTGELFF. The CDR3 DNA follows: TGTGCCAGCAGCCGGGCGGGGGGGCCCACCGGGGAGCTGTTTTTT.

This clonotype was detected only a few times. V usage is TRBV4-1 and J usage is TRBJ1-3; D perhaps matches TRBD1 (5 bases). Germline-derived CDR1 and CDR2 are MGHRA and YSYEKL. V was shortened by 5 bases and J by 2 bases, with 13 bases between the two germline ends. The CDR3 is made up of 15 amino acids. In DNA, the CDR3 is TGCGCCAGCAGCGTGGGGCAGGACCCTGGAAACACCATATATTTT. Protein sequence: CASSVGQDPGNTIYF.

This clonotype turned up a few times. The gene calls are TRBV3-1 and TRBJ1-1; D is unclear. This CDR3 spans 15 amino acids. V was shortened by 1 base and J by 1 base, with 10 bases between the two germline ends. Germline assignment: CDR1 LGHDT and CDR2 YNNKEL (reference sequence). CDR3 coding DNA: TGTGCCAGCAGCCAAGCGCGGACGGCGAACACTGAAGCTTTCTTT. Its protein is CASSQARTANTEAFF.

Many counts were recorded for this clonotype. The V call is TRBV20-1, the J call TRBJ2-5; 8 bases map to TRBD2. There are 15 residues in the CDR3. The germline V gene encodes CDR1 DFQATT and CDR2 SNEGSKA (reference sequence). V dropped 5 bases and J dropped 5; count of bases not matched to a gene: 13. This CDR3 reads CSAPAGLAGGETQYF. CDR3 nucleotides: TGCAGTGCTCCGGCGGGGCTAGCGGGCGGGGAGACCCAGTACTTC.

The rearrangement uses TRBV5-1 and TRBJ2-5, with 7 positions matching TRBD2. Germline V gives CDR1 SGHRS, CDR2 YFSETQ. CDR3 length: 19 amino acids. The V and J ends lost 1 base and 0 bases, in that order; junction bases with no gene match: 15. CDR3 residues: CASSLFWGAKAGDQETQYF. As DNA, the CDR3 is TGCGCCAGCAGCTTGTTTTGGGGAGCCAAGGCGGGGGACCAAGAGACCCAGTACTTC. Combining the CDR3 with reference TRBV5-1 and TRBJ2-5 gives the whole variable domain KAGVTQTPRYLIKTRGQQVTLSCSPISGHRSVSWYQQTPGQGLQFLFEYFSETQRNKGNFPGRFSGRQFSNSRSEMNVSTLELGDSALYLCASSLFWGAKAGDQETQYFGPGTRLLVL.

The sample holds many counts of this clonotype. This rearrangement joins TRBV27 to TRBJ2-7; 8 nucleotides align to TRBD1. Losses at the gene ends were 7 bases for V and 4 bases for J; bases not matched to a gene: 12. CDR3 length equals 15 residues. Looked up from germline, CDR1 is MNHEY and CDR2 is SMNVEV (reference sequence). For the CDR3, the DNA is TGTGCCAGCACTTCCACAGGGGGTTTTTCTTACGAGCAGTACTTC. It yields the protein CASTSTGGFSYEQYF.

This clonotype was seen repeatedly, ten times or more. The V and J genes are TRBV2 and TRBJ2-7, with D possibly TRBD2 on 6 matching bases. Trimming cost V 6 bases and J 0 bases, with 12 bases left between them. CDR3 length: 14 amino acids. In germline, CDR1 is SNHLY, CDR2 FYNNEI. CDR3 bases: TGTGCCAGCAGCCGGGACTCCAGCTCCTACGAGCAGTACTTC. Translating it yields CASSRDSSSYEQYF.

This clonotype was observed at least ten times. The chain links TRBV6-5 to TRBJ2-2, with TRBD2 as a possible D gene (5 bases). The CDR3 length is 16 residues. V gave up 2 bases and J gave up 1 base, with 11 bases separating them. Germline V gene sequence: CDR1 MNHEY, CDR2 SVGAGI. The CDR3 coding sequence is TGTGCCAGCAGTTACGAGCGGAGGAGGAACACCGGGGAGCTGTTTTTT. Translation gives CASSYERRRNTGELFF.

This clonotype was recorded at least ten times. The gene calls are TRBV3-1 and TRBJ1-5; no reliable D call. V lost 4 bases and J 4 bases, leaving 14 bases between the germline ends. The CDR3 has 15 residues. The germline V gene has CDR1 LGHDT and CDR2 YNNKEL (reference sequence). The CDR3 DNA follows: TGTGCCAGCAGCCTTGCCTCGGCCCCTAATCAGCCCCAGCATTTT. Translated: CASSLASAPNQPQHF. The whole variable domain, remainder taken from reference TRBV3-1 and TRBJ1-5, is DTAVSQTPKYLVTQMGNDKSIKCEQNLGHDTMYWYKQDSKKFLKIMFSYNNKELIINETVPNRFSPKSPDKAHLNLHINSLELGDSAVYFCASSLASAPNQPQHFGDGTRLSIL.

The chain couples TRBV30 to TRBJ2-2; 9 nucleotides align to TRBD1. Trimming at V came to 7 bases and at J to 2 bases, leaving 2 bases not matched to a gene. This CDR3 is built from 13 residues. Germline CDR1 GTSNPN, CDR2 SVGIG (reference sequence). CDR3 amino acids: CALQGANTGELFF. The CDR3, as DNA: TGTGCCTTACAGGGGGCCAACACCGGGGAGCTGTTTTTT. Variable domain in full (rest from reference TRBV30 and TRBJ2-2): SQTIHQWPATLVQPVGSPLSLECTVEGTSNPNLYWYRQAAGRGLQLLFYSVGIGQISSEVPQNLSASRPQDRQFILSSKKLLLSDSGFYLCALQGANTGELFFGEGSRLTVL.

This clonotype has just a few counts. The rearrangement joins TRBV19 to TRBJ1-2, with D perhaps TRBD1 (6 bases). Germline loops: CDR1 LNHDA, CDR2 SQIVND (reference sequence). Trimming took off 3 bases at V and 7 bases at J, with 12 bases between the two ends. CDR3 length: 13 amino acids. The CDR3 here is CASSISSGAGYTF. As DNA, the CDR3 is TGTGCCAGTAGTATCTCGTCAGGGGCTGGCTACACCTTC.

The rearrangement links TRBV7-9 to TRBJ2-7; the match to TRBD2 covers 12 bases. The germline gives CDR1 SEHNR, CDR2 FQNEAQ (reference sequence). Losses at the gene ends were 5 bases for V and 6 bases for J; bases not matched to a gene: 11. This CDR3 region has 16 residues. CDR3 DNA sequence: TGTGCCAGCAGCCCCAGGACTAGCGGGGAGTTATCCGAGCAGTACTTC. Protein product: CASSPRTSGELSEQYF.

This clonotype came up many times. This sequence joins TRBV6-2 or TRBV6-3 and TRBJ2-7; 9 bases fit TRBD2. The CDR3 spans 16 residues. Germline trimming cut 6 bases from V and 2 bases from J; bases unmatched to any gene: 11. The V gene's germline CDR1 is MNHEY and CDR2 SVGEGT. For the CDR3, the DNA is TGTGCCAGCAGGCTAGCCGGGACTAGCAGCCCCTACGAGCAGTACTTC. Translating it yields CASRLAGTSSPYEQYF.

This clonotype was detected a few times. The V gene is TRBV20-1, the J gene TRBJ2-1; 14 bases fit TRBD2. Germline-derived CDR1 and CDR2 are DFQATT and SNEGSKA (reference sequence). The trim removed 3 bases at V and 0 bases at J, leaving 7 bases unmatched. The CDR3 has 18 residues. CDR3 DNA: TGCAGTGCTAGGTGGAGGGGACTAGCGGGAGCCTCCTACAATGAGCAGTTCTTC. Its translation is CSARWRGLAGASYNEQFF.

The chain carries TRBV7-9 and TRBJ1-4; a possible D gene is TRBD1 (5 bases). Trimming shortened V by 6 bases and J by 8 bases, and 10 bases separated the two germline ends. Germline lookup yields CDR1 SEHNR and CDR2 FQNEAQ (reference sequence). The CDR3 is 12 residues long. This CDR3 is CASRLQEEKLFF. The CDR3 region has the DNA TGTGCCAGCAGGTTACAGGAAGAAAAACTGTTTTTT.

The gene calls are TRBV5-6 and TRBJ2-2, with TRBD1 matching 7 bases. Germline assignment: CDR1 SGHDT and CDR2 YYEEEE. With 3 bases clipped from V and 0 bases from J, the junction kept 5 bases outside the gene matches. The CDR3 is 16 residues long. The CDR3 DNA follows: TGTGCCAGCAGCTACCTGACAGGGACGAACACCGGGGAGCTGTTTTTT. Protein: CASSYLTGTNTGELFF. The complete variable domain, with remaining parts taken from reference TRBV5-6 and TRBJ2-2, reads DAGVTQSPTHLIKTRGQQVTLRCSPKSGHDTVSWYQQALGQGPQFIFQYYEEEERQRGNFPDRFSGHQFPNYSSELNVNALLLGDSALYLCASSYLTGTNTGELFFGEGSRLTVL.

This clonotype has at least ten counts. The genes are TRBV12-5 and TRBJ2-1; a weak D match, TRBD2 (6 bases). Trimming left V 11 bases short and J 4 bases short, with 21 bases between. The CDR3 spans 15 residues. Germline assignment: CDR1 LGHNT and CDR2 FRNRAP. CDR3 nucleotides: TGTGCTCGCCCCTCTCCCGAGGGACTTTACAATGAGCAGTTCTTC. Protein product: CARPSPEGLYNEQFF.

Points on this clonotype: Being one base from a much bigger clone, this may be a read error. V is TRBV12-3 or TRBV12-4 and J is TRBJ1-4, with D perhaps matching TRBD1 (5 bases). The CDR3 has 18 residues. V lost 6 bases, J lost 2 bases, and 22 bases lay in between. This chain's CDR3 is CASSPTPMKQATNEKLFF. For the CDR3, the DNA is TGTGCCAGCAGCCCGACACCGATGAAACAGGCTACTAATGAAAAACTGTTTTTT.